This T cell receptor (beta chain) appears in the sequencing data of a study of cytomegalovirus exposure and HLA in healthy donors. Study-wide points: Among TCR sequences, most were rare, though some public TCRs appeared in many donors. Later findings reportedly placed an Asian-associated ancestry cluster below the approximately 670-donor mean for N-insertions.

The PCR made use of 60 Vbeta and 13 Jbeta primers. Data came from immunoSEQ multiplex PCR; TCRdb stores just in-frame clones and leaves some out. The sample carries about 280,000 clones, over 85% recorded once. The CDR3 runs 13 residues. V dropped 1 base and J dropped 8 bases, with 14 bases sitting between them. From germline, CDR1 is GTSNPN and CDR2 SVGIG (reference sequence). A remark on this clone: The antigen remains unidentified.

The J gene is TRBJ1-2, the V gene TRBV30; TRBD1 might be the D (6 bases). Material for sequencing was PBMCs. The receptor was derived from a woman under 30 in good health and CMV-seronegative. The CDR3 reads CAWSATTGSGYTF. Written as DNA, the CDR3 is TGTGCCTGGAGTGCAACCACAGGGTCGGGCTACACCTTC.